These 18 T cell receptor beta chains originate from one sample sequenced in a study of PD-L1 blockade in urothelial cancer. Libraries were prepared by immunoSEQ multiplex PCR; TCRdb keeps only in-frame clonotypes and omits some of them. The sample carries fewer than 45,000 clones, roughly 84% recorded once. Indicated time point: pretreatment peripheral blood. The sequences come from PBMCs, collected around atezolizumab (anti-PD-L1) treatment. These receptor sequences come from a donor at least 40 years old with urothelial cancer.

The rearrangement joins TRBV10-3 to TRBJ1-5; D gene uncertain. Germline lookup yields CDR1 ENHRY and CDR2 SYGVKD. The CDR3 loop spans 16 amino acids. Trimming cost V 0 bases and J 0 bases, with 9 bases left between them. CDR3 loop: CAISESRVYSNQPQHF. CDR3 sequence (DNA): TGTGCCATCAGTGAGTCGCGGGTTTATAGCAATCAGCCCCAGCATTTT.

The chain joins TRBV4-3 to TRBJ2-2; TRBD2 aligns across 7 bases. Germline V gene data show CDR1 as LGHNA and CDR2 as YSLEER. This CDR3 is 15 amino acids long. V lost 1 base to trimming and J lost 6 bases; unmatched junction nucleotides: 5. CDR3 DNA sequence: TGCGCCAGCAGCCAAGGGGGAGGGGTTTCCGGGGAGCTGTTTTTT. This translates into CASSQGGGVSGELFF.

The chain joins TRBV21-1 to TRBJ1-5; the table's D call, TRBD1, has no DNA check behind it. TRBV21-1 has pseudogene status. This CDR3 contains 18 residues. The CDR3 DNA sequence: TGTGCCAGCAGCACCCGGGACAGGGGGCGGGTGGACTATCAGCCCCAGCATTTT. This codes for CASSTRDRGRVDYQPQHF.

This clone was seen only once. V and J are TRBV7-5 and TRBJ2-6; the table's D call, TRBD2, was not checked against the DNA. TRBV7-5 corresponds to a pseudogene. CDR3 length: 17 amino acids. As DNA, the CDR3 is TGTGCCAGAAGCTTAGCCAGCGGGAGGGCCGGGGCCAACGTCCTGACTTTC. It codes for CARSLASGRAGANVLTF.

The chain uses TRBV20-1 and TRBJ1-2; 7 bases agree with TRBD1. CDR1 and CDR2 from the germline V gene are DFQATT and SNEGSKA (reference sequence). The V segment lost 5 bases and the J segment 8 bases; nucleotides outside the gene matches: 5. CDR3 length equals 11 residues. The DNA for the CDR3 is TGCAGTGCTCGGACAGGTGGGGGCTACACCTTC. This codes for CSARTGGGYTF.

The gene calls are TRBV28 and TRBJ2-5; no definite D call. The CDR3 spans 12 residues. V was shortened by 6 bases and J by 4 bases, with 9 bases between the two germline ends. Per germline, CDR1 MDHEN and CDR2 SYDVKM. For the CDR3, the DNA is TGTGCCAGCAGAACACAGTCAGAGACCCAGTACTTC. Its protein is CASRTQSETQYF. Drawing the rest from reference TRBV28 and TRBJ2-5, the complete variable domain is DVKVTQSSRYLVKRTGEKVFLECVQDMDHENMFWYRQDPGLGLRLIYFSYDVKMKEKGDIPEGYSVSREKKERFSLILESASTNQTSMYLCASRTQSETQYFGPGTRLLVL.

The sample holds a few counts of this clone. CDR3 amino acids: CASSPGRAALWEQFF. The CDR3 DNA is TGTGCCAGCTCCCCGGGGAGGGCAGCCCTTTGGGAGCAGTTCTTC. This chain uses TRBV4-2 with TRBJ2-1, with 7 bases that match TRBD2. This CDR3 has 15 amino acids. V gave up 8 bases and J gave up 10 bases; unmatched junction bases: 17. Germline V gene sequence: CDR1 LGHNA, CDR2 YNFKEQ.

The chain carries TRBV19 and TRBJ2-6; 8 nucleotides line up with TRBD1. CDR3 size: 13 residues. CDR1 is LNHDA and CDR2 is SQIVND in the germline V gene (reference sequence). V trimming: 8 bases; J trimming: 4 bases; junction bases outside the gene matches: 1. CDR3 sequence reads: CASGTGGANVLTF. Written as DNA, the CDR3 is TGTGCCAGTGGGACAGGAGGGGCCAACGTCCTGACTTTC.

V gene TRBV7-3 combines with J gene TRBJ2-2; weak D call: TRBD2 (6 bases). In germline, CDR1 is SGHTA, CDR2 FQGTGA. V was clipped by 2 bases and J by 5 bases, with 6 bases between them. The CDR3 is 13 amino acids. The CDR3 coding sequence is TGTGCCAGCAGCTTAGGGGGGACCGGGGAGCTGTTTTTT. It specifies CASSLGGTGELFF.

CDR3 protein: CASSLGGTPELFF. The CDR3 coding sequence is TGTGCCAGCAGCTTAGGGGGGACACCCGAGCTGTTTTTT. The chain joins TRBV7-9 to TRBJ2-2, with TRBD1 as a possible D gene (6 bases). Germline CDR1 and CDR2: SEHNR and FQNEAQ (reference sequence). The CDR3 has 13 amino acids. The V gene lost 1 base and the J gene lost 11 bases, with 11 bases spanning the gap.

This chain joins TRBV5-1 and TRBJ2-1, with D perhaps TRBD1 (5 bases). V was clipped by 0 bases and J by 8 bases, with 12 bases between them. Germline loops: CDR1 SGHRS, CDR2 YFSETQ. This CDR3 has 14 amino acids. CDR3 DNA sequence: TGCGCCAGCAGCTTGGGGCAGGGCTTAGATGAGCAGTTCTTC. Translation gives CASSLGQGLDEQFF.

The rearrangement joins TRBV18 to TRBJ2-3, with 7 bases identical to TRBD2. Unmatched junction bases numbered 8, after V lost 3 bases and J lost 5 bases. The length of the CDR3 is 15 residues. CDR1 KGHSH and CDR2 LQKENI come from the germline V gene. CDR3 sequence (DNA): TGTGCCAGCTCACCCCCTAGCGGAGGGGTAGATACGCAGTATTTT. This encodes CASSPPSGGVDTQYF.

The V call is TRBV10-2, the J call TRBJ2-1; 12 bases are a match to TRBD2. CDR3 size: 15 residues. Germline V gene sequence: CDR1 WSHSY, CDR2 SAAADI. Unmatched junction bases numbered 3, after V lost 6 bases and J lost 3 bases. CDR3 in amino acids: CASRRLAGDYNEQFF. CDR3 coding DNA: TGCGCCAGCAGGAGACTAGCGGGGGACTACAATGAGCAGTTCTTC.

V gene TRBV28 combines with J gene TRBJ2-2; D not certain. The CDR3 length is 14 residues. The germline V gene encodes CDR1 MDHEN and CDR2 SYDVKM. V lost 6 bases and J lost 4, with 12 bases in between. CDR3 DNA: TGTGCCAGCAGACCCTGGCAGGTCACCGGGGAGCTGTTTTTT. This sequence encodes CASRPWQVTGELFF. The complete variable domain, with remaining parts taken from reference TRBV28 and TRBJ2-2, reads DVKVTQSSRYLVKRTGEKVFLECVQDMDHENMFWYRQDPGLGLRLIYFSYDVKMKEKGDIPEGYSVSREKKERFSLILESASTNQTSMYLCASRPWQVTGELFFGEGSRLTVL.

The rearrangement links TRBV18 to TRBJ2-7, with D possibly matching TRBD1 (5 bases). Germline CDR1 KGHSH, CDR2 LQKENI. This CDR3 region has 15 residues. The V end lost 3 bases, the J end lost 2 bases, and 14 bases lay between the germline ends. CDR3 DNA sequence: TGTGCCAGCTCACCTGCCAGGGTAGGGGCCTACGAGCAGTACTTC. Its translation: CASSPARVGAYEQYF.

The chain carries TRBV19 and TRBJ2-2; TRBD2 might be the D (5 bases). CDR3 length: 12 amino acids. Germline V gene data show CDR1 as LNHDA and CDR2 as SQIVND (reference sequence). V was cut by 3 bases and J by 7 bases, with 6 bases left in between. The CDR3 here is CASSMRVGELFF. The CDR3 DNA reads as TGTGCCAGTAGTATGAGGGTCGGGGAGCTGTTTTTT.

This chain uses TRBV23-1 with TRBJ2-7; TRBD2 matches 7 bases. TRBV23-1 is classed as an ORF, of uncertain function. The CDR3 loop spans 16 amino acids. The J segment lost 2 bases and the V segment lost 3 bases, leaving 10 bases of the junction unmatched. For the CDR3, the DNA is TGCGCCAGCAGTCACCCGGCGGGAGCGAACGCCTACGAGCAGTACTTC. Amino acid sequence: CASSHPAGANAYEQYF.

This chain joins TRBV7-2 and TRBJ2-1, with a tentative D call TRBD2 (8 bases). CDR1 and CDR2 (germline): SGHTA, FQGNSA. The CDR3 has 16 residues. V lost 5 bases and J 9 bases, leaving 23 bases between the germline ends. CDR3 in amino acids: CASSQGVAGRSGEQFF. In DNA form, the CDR3 reads TGTGCCAGCAGCCAGGGGGTAGCGGGGAGGTCCGGTGAGCAGTTCTTC.